A single sample is the source of the 20 T cell receptor beta chains below, sequenced in a study of identical twins (dated by TCRdb to 2016 to 2018). Libraries were prepared through 5' RACE. Sequencing used an Illumina HiSeq 2000. TCRdb reprocessing: public reads trimmed at Q25 with fastp, clones called with MiXCR, in-frame beta chains kept. Here each entry gathers all rows of one CDR3 protein and keeps the most common genes and DNA. The sample table records roughly 720,000 distinct CDR3 sequences; roughly 18% of these occur just once. The ten largest clones add up to 13% of the sample. This same sample was also taken into another study, of T cells expressing NK-cell markers.

Sequencing input: PBMCs. The source of these receptors is a woman aged 18-30 years in good health.

CDR3 DNA: TGTGCCAGCAGTCCGGGGGCCTTCCAAGCCGAGCAGTTCTTC. Translating gives CASSPGAFQAEQFF. The chain has TRBV7-2 and TRBJ2-1; the D call may be TRBD1 or TRBD2 (6 bases each). V gave up 6 bases and J gave up 10 bases, with 19 bases separating them. The CDR3 consists of 14 residues. The germline gives CDR1 SGHTA, CDR2 FQGNSA.

In DNA form, the CDR3 reads TGCGCCAGCAGCTCCCTAGCGGGAGGGCCCCATACGCAGTATTTT. As protein: CASSSLAGGPHTQYF. This chain joins TRBV5-1 and TRBJ2-3; 12 bases agree with TRBD2. CDR1 is SGHRS and CDR2 is YFSETQ in the germline V gene. V shed 3 bases, J shed 7 bases, and the junction held 6 bases outside the gene matches. The length of the CDR3 is 15 residues.

This chain connects TRBV20-1 to TRBJ2-7; TRBD2 might be the D (6 bases). V was pared by 5 bases and J by 5 bases, with 13 bases between. From germline, CDR1 is DFQATT and CDR2 SNEGSKA (reference sequence). This CDR3 is 12 amino acids long. This CDR3 reads CSAVGSRNEQYF. The CDR3 DNA is TGCAGTGCTGTCGGGAGTAGAAACGAGCAGTACTTC.

The chain combines TRBV29-1 with TRBJ1-1; D is unclear. CDR1 SQVTM and CDR2 ANQGSEA come from the germline V gene. The V and J ends lost 4 bases and 1 base respectively, with 10 bases between them. This CDR3 spans 13 amino acids. The CDR3 DNA reads TGCAGCGTTGTAAGTGGAGCGAACACTGAAGCTTTCTTT. The encoded protein is CSVVSGANTEAFF.

This clonotype was seen a handful of times. The chain has TRBV10-3 and TRBJ2-1; D unclear. With 3 bases removed from V and 0 bases from J, the gap between germline ends came to 12 bases. The CDR3 totals 16 residues. Germline-derived CDR1 and CDR2 are ENHRY and SYGVKD. This chain's CDR3 is CAISDLASFSYNEQFF. The CDR3, as DNA: TGTGCCATCAGTGATCTCGCCTCCTTCTCCTACAATGAGCAGTTCTTC.

The gene calls are TRBV20-1 and TRBJ1-2; D gene uncertain. The CDR3 is 12 amino acids. The germline V gene encodes CDR1 DFQATT and CDR2 SNEGSKA (reference sequence). Trimming removed 4 bases at V and 2 bases at J, with 8 bases between. CDR3 coding DNA: TGCAGTGCTACCGGGCAAAACTATGGCTACACCTTC. Translation: CSATGQNYGYTF.

The chain joins TRBV7-9 to TRBJ2-5, with 9 bases that match TRBD2. Trimming removed 5 bases from V and 4 bases from J; junction bases left unmatched: 14. The CDR3 is 17 residues long. Germline-derived CDR1 and CDR2 are SEHNR and FQNEAQ (reference sequence). The CDR3 protein is CASSKGGAGGSGETQYF. For the CDR3, the DNA is TGTGCCAGCAGCAAAGGTGGTGCGGGGGGGTCTGGAGAGACCCAGTACTTC.

In this sample, this clonotype turned up a few times. This chain uses TRBV6-6 with TRBJ1-1; no clear D. The CDR3 length is 13 residues. Trimming cost V 6 bases and J 7 bases, with 15 bases left between them. The V gene's germline CDR1 is MNHNY and CDR2 SVGAGI (reference sequence). The CDR3 here is CASSEETGNEAFF. The DNA of the CDR3 is TGTGCCAGCAGCGAGGAGACGGGTAATGAAGCTTTCTTT.

V and J are TRBV27 and TRBJ2-7; 8 nucleotides line up with TRBD1. The length of the CDR3 is 14 residues. The germline gives CDR1 MNHEY, CDR2 SMNVEV (reference sequence). Losses at the gene ends were 6 bases for V and 5 bases for J; bases not matched to a gene: 9. In DNA form, the CDR3 reads TGTGCCAGCAGCCGTGGGACAGGTCCCAACGAGCAGTACTTC. Its protein is CASSRGTGPNEQYF.

This rearrangement joins TRBV3-1 to TRBJ2-2, with D uncertain. The CDR3 is made up of 12 amino acids. Trimming stripped 4 bases from V and 6 bases from J, with 6 bases between. Germline V gene sequence: CDR1 LGHDT, CDR2 YNNKEL (reference sequence). The DNA for the CDR3 is TGTGCCAGCAGCCCGCTTCCCGGGGAGCTGTTTTTT. Amino acids: CASSPLPGELFF.

This clonotype was seen a handful of times. The V gene is TRBV9, the J gene TRBJ2-2; D uncertain. The CDR3 spans 13 residues. The V and J ends lost 3 bases and 5 bases respectively, with 8 bases between them. Germline V gives CDR1 SGDLS, CDR2 YYNGEE. CDR3 residues: CASSERTTGELFF. CDR3 sequence (DNA): TGTGCCAGCAGCGAACGAACGACCGGGGAGCTGTTTTTT.

V and J are TRBV12-3 or TRBV12-4 and TRBJ2-3; 12 nucleotides line up with TRBD2. This CDR3 is 16 amino acids long. J lost 2 bases, V lost 7 bases, and 7 bases had no gene match. The CDR3 loop is CASTQGLAGTTDTQYF. Written as DNA, the CDR3 is TGTGCCAGCACCCAAGGACTAGCGGGGACCACAGATACGCAGTATTTT.

This chain connects TRBV20-1 to TRBJ2-1; D is ambiguous. V lost 4 bases and J 6 bases, leaving 13 bases between the germline ends. This CDR3 region has 13 residues. Looked up from germline, CDR1 is DFQATT and CDR2 is SNEGSKA (reference sequence). The CDR3: CSAKPTAPNEQFF. CDR3 coding DNA: TGCAGTGCTAAACCGACTGCCCCCAATGAGCAGTTCTTC.

There are a few counts of this clonotype. The chain carries TRBV20-1 and TRBJ2-2, with D tentatively TRBD2 (5 bases). Trimming removed 3 bases at V and 6 bases at J, with 14 bases between. The CDR3 sequence is 14 residues long. The germline CDR1 and CDR2 sequences are DFQATT and SNEGSKA (reference sequence). The CDR3 DNA reads TGCAGTGCTAGGGGGTCCGTCGGGGCCGGGGAGCTGTTTTTT. Translated: CSARGSVGAGELFF.

This rearrangement joins TRBV11-3 to TRBJ2-1; D ambiguous. The germline gives CDR1 SGHNT, CDR2 YENEEA. Trimming took 6 bases from V and 2 from J, leaving 11 bases between them. The CDR3 length is 14 residues. In nucleotides, the CDR3 is TGTGCCAGCAGTCCGCGGTCCGCCTACAATGAGCAGTTCTTC. This gives the protein CASSPRSAYNEQFF.

The chain has TRBV7-3 and TRBJ2-2; 9 bases line up with TRBD1. Germline V gene lookup returns CDR1 SGHTA and CDR2 FQGTGA. V shed 6 bases and J 5 bases; nucleotides not matched to a gene: 7. CDR3 length: 15 residues. The CDR3 region is CASRRPGQGTGELFF. In DNA form, the CDR3 reads TGTGCCAGCAGGCGACCGGGACAGGGAACCGGGGAGCTGTTTTTT. The full variable domain, completed using reference TRBV7-3 and TRBJ2-2, is GAGVSQTPSNKVTEKGKYVELRCDPISGHTALYWYRQSLGQGPEFLIYFQGTGAADDSGLPNDRFFAVRPEGSVSTLKIQRTERGDSAVYLCASRRPGQGTGELFFGEGSRLTVL.

This clonotype was seen more than once but under ten times. The chain combines TRBV5-1 with TRBJ2-2; 10 positions agree with TRBD2. CDR1 and CDR2 from the germline V gene are SGHRS and YFSETQ. J gave up 0 bases and V 2 bases, and 4 bases lay outside the gene matches. CDR3 length equals 17 residues. The CDR3 nucleotides are TGCGCCAGCAGCTTCAACCTAGCGGGGGCGAACACCGGGGAGCTGTTTTTT. Its translation: CASSFNLAGANTGELFF. Full variable domain (rest looked up from reference TRBV5-1 and TRBJ2-2): KAGVTQTPRYLIKTRGQQVTLSCSPISGHRSVSWYQQTPGQGLQFLFEYFSETQRNKGNFPGRFSGRQFSNSRSEMNVSTLELGDSALYLCASSFNLAGANTGELFFGEGSRLTVL.

This clonotype appeared a few times. CDR3: CASSFGRGSTEAFF. As DNA, the CDR3 is TGCGCCAGCAGCTTTGGCAGGGGATCCACTGAAGCTTTCTTT. The chain joins TRBV5-1 to TRBJ1-1; D may be TRBD1 (6 bases). V lost 2 bases to trimming and J lost 4 bases, with 12 bases between them. The CDR3 is 14 amino acids. CDR1 and CDR2 (germline): SGHRS, YFSETQ.

This clonotype was seen a handful of times. A read error may account for a junction end that differs from germline. The gene calls are TRBV7-7 and TRBJ2-1; 13 nucleotides align to TRBD2. The CDR3 contains 19 residues. Germline values: CDR1 SSHAT, CDR2 FNYEAQ (reference sequence). The CDR3 reads CASSLGPTSGGAAYNEQFF. The CDR3 coding sequence is TGTGCTAGCAGCTTAGGCCCTACTAGCGGGGGGGCAGCCTACAATGAGCAGTTCTTC.

This clonotype was recorded a few times. The chain couples TRBV7-6 to TRBJ2-7, with D possibly being TRBD2 (6 bases). Trimming took 1 base from V and 5 from J, leaving 18 bases between them. This CDR3 is built from 16 residues. Germline CDR1 reads SGHVS; CDR2 reads FNYEAQ. The CDR3 nucleotides are TGTGCCAGCAGCTTAGTGGCCGGGGGACGACAGAACGAGCAGTACTTC. This gives the protein CASSLVAGGRQNEQYF.